This T cell receptor beta chain is drawn from a study of blood T cells in healthy people across ages. Together with a sample-barcoded 5' primer, a J-beta primer mix was included in a second PCR lasting about 7 to 12 cycles. TCRdb reprocessed the 5' RACE reads via MiXCR and lists one record per CDR3 protein. The table includes 700,000 to 900,000 distinct CDR3 sequences, around a quarter detected once. Study observations and caveats: Percentage of naive T cells showed a strong correlation with TCR beta diversity.

This clonotype came up a few times. Its antigen remains unknown. The same sample was also studied in work on T cells of mothers and their children.

Sequencing used blood. This clonotype originated in a boy aged 5-17 years in good health.

The CDR3 reads CASSISVEPYEQYF. In DNA, the CDR3 is TGTGCCAGTAGTATCTCAGTGGAGCCCTACGAGCAGTACTTC. This chain joins TRBV19 and TRBJ2-5; D not resolved. Matching the DNA end better, TRBJ2-7 makes the J call doubtful. This CDR3 comprises 14 residues. The germline V gene encodes CDR1 LNHDA and CDR2 SQIVND (reference sequence).